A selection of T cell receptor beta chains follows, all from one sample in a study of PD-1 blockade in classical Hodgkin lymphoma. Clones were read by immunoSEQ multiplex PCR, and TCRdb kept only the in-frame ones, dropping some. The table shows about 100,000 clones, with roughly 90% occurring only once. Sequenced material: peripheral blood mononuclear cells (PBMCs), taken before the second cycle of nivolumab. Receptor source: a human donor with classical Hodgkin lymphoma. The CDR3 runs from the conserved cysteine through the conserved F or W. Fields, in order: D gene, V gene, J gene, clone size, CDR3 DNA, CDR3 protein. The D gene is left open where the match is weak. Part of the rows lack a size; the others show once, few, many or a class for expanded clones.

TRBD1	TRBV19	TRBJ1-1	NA	TGTGCCAGTGCTACAGGGGGCTTCACTGAAGCTTTCTTT	CASATGGFTEAFF
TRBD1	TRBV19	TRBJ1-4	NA	TGTGCCAGTCGACAGGGGGGAAATGAAAAACTGTTTTTT	CASRQGGNEKLFF
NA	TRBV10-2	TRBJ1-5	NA	TGCGCCAGCAGTGGGCCAGGGATAGGCCAGCCCCAGCATTTT	CASSGPGIGQPQHF
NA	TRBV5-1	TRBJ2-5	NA	TGCGCCAGCAGCTTAGTCGGGTCAGAGACCCAGTACTTC	CASSLVGSETQYF
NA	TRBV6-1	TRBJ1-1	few	TGTGCCAGCGGGGACTCTCGGACTGAAGCTTTCTTT	CASGDSRTEAFF
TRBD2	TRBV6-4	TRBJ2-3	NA	TGTGCCAGCAGTGACTCACCGGGGGGTGTCGCAGATACGCAGTATTTT	CASSDSPGGVADTQYF
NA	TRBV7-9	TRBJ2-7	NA	TGTGCCAGCAGCTCCCTTAGAGGAGGCTACGAGCAGTACTTC	CASSSLRGGYEQYF
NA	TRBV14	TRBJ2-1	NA	TGTGCCAGCAGCCAATACAATGAGCAGTTCTTC	CASSQYNEQFF
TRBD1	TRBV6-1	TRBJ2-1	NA	TGTGCCAGCAGTTGGGACAGCCTCCCGAAGCAGTTCTTC	CASSWDSLPKQFF
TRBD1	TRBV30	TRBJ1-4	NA	TGTGCCTGGAAGCTCCAGGGGGGCGAAAAACTGTTTTTT	CAWKLQGGEKLFF
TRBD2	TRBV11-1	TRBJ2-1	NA	TGTGCCAGCAGCTTAGATCTAGCGGGGGGGTTAAATGAGCAGTTCTTC	CASSLDLAGGLNEQFF
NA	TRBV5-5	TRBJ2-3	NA	TGTGCCAGCAGCTACGGACAGCTCGGTAGCACAGATACGCAGTATTTT	CASSYGQLGSTDTQYF
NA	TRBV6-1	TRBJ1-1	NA	TGTGCCAGCAGTTCGCAGCGGGGGGGCACTGAAGCTTTCTTT	CASSSQRGGTEAFF
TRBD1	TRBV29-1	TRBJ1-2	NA	TGCAGCGTTGAAGGGACAGGGGGGTTTAACTATGGCTACACCTTC	CSVEGTGGFNYGYTF
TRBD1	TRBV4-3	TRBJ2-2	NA	TGCGCCAGCAGCCAAGATTGGGGACAGGGGGCGAGCACCGGGGAGCTGTTTTTT	CASSQDWGQGASTGELFF
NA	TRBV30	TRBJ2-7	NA	TGTGCCATGGAGGGGGGGATATCGTCGCTTGGGTACGAGCAGTACTTC	CAMEGGISSLGYEQYF
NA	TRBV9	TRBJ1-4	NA	TGTGCCAGCAGCCCGGTACCCACTAATGAAAAACTGTTTTTT	CASSPVPTNEKLFF
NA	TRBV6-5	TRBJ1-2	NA	TGTGCCAGCAGTTACGGGGGCGGACACTATGGCTACACCTTC	CASSYGGGHYGYTF
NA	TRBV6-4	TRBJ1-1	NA	TGTGCCAGCAGCGCTGAGTGGAACACTGAAGCTTTCTTT	CASSAEWNTEAFF
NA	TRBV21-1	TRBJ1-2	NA	TGTGCCAGCTGCAGGGTGTTGGATGGCTACACCTTC	CASCRVLDGYTF